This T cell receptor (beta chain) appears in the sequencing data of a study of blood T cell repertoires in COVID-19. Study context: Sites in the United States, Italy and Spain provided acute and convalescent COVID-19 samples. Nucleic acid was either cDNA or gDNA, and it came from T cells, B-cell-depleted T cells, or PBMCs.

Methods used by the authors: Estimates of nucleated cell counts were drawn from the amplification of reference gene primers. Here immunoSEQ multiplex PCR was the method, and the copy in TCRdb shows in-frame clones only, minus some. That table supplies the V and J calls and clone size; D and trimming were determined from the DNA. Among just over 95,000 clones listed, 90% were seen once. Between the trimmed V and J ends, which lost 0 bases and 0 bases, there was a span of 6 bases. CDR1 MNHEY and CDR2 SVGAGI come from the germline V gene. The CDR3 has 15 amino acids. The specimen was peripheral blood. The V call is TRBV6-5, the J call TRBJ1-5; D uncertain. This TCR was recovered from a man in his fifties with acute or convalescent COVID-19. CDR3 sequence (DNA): TGTGCCAGCAGTTACTCGAGAAGTAGCAATCAGCCCCAGCATTTT. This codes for CASSYSRSSNQPQHF.